Sequencing of this TCR beta chain was carried out in a study of regulatory T cells in long-lasting Graves disease. This clonotype has a handful of counts. Sequencing libraries for TCR beta were prepared with iRepertoire HTBI primers and Arm-PCR of CDR3 regions. MiXCR, run by TCRdb on the multiplex PCR reads, gives a single entry per CDR3 protein. The table lists a few hundred thousand distinct CDR3 sequences, over 15% of them singletons. This CDR3 spans 15 amino acids. V dropped 1 base and J dropped 1 base, with 9 bases sitting between them. Germline V gene data show CDR1 as SGHDT and CDR2 as YYEEEE. The time point: newly diagnosed GD, antithyroid drugs for less than 3 months. Generation of the TCR library employed RNA extracted from PBMCs. These data were also reused for a study on T cells in Graves' hyperthyroidism and ophthalmopathy.

The chain uses TRBV5-6 and TRBJ2-4; D ambiguous. The source was peripheral blood mononuclear cells (PBMCs), collected at new diagnosis, from a patient treated with antithyroid drugs. The receptor was isolated from a man aged 35-49 years with Graves disease. CDR3 amino acids: CASSLPRSAKNIQYF. The CDR3 DNA reads as TGTGCCAGCAGCTTGCCCCGCAGTGCCAAAAACATTCAGTACTTC.